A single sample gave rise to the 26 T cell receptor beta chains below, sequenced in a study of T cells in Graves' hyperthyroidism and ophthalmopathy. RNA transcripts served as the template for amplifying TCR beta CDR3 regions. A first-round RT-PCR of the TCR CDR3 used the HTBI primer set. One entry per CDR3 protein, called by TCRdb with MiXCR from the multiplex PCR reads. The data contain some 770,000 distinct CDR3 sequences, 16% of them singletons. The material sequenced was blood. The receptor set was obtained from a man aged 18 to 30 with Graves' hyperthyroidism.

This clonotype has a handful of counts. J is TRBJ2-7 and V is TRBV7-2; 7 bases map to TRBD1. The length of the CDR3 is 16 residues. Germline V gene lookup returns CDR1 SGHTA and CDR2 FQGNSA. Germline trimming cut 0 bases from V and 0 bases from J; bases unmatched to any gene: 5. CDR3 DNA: TGTGCCAGCAGCTTAGCGTTCGGACAGGTCTCCTACGAGCAGTACTTC. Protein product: CASSLAFGQVSYEQYF.

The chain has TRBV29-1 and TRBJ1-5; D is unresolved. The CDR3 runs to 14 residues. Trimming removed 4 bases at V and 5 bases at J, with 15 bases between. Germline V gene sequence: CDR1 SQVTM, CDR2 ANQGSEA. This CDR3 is CSVAWGGVDQPQHF. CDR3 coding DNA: TGCAGCGTTGCATGGGGTGGGGTCGATCAGCCCCAGCATTTT.

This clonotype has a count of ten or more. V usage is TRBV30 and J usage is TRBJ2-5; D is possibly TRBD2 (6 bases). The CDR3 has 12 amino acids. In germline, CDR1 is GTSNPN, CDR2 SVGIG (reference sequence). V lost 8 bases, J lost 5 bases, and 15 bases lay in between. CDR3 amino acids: CAADSRGETQYF. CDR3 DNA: TGTGCCGCGGACTCGCGGGGCGAGACCCAGTACTTC. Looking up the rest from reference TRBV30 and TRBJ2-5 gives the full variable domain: SQTIHQWPATLVQPVGSPLSLECTVEGTSNPNLYWYRQAAGRGLQLLFYSVGIGQISSEVPQNLSASRPQDRQFILSSKKLLLSDSGFYLCAADSRGETQYFGPGTRLLVL.

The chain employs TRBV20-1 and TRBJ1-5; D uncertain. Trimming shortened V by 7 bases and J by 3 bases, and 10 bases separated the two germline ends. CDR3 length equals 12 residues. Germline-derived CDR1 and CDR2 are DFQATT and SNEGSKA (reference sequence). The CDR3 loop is CSGGLLNQPQHF. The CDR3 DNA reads TGCAGTGGAGGCCTACTCAATCAGCCCCAGCATTTT.

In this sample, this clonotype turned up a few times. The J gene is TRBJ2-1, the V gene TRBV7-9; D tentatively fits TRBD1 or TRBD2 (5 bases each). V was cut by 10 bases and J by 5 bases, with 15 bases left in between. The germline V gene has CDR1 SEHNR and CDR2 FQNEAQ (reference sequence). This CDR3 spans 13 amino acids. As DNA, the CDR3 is TGTGCCAACCTGTGGGGGTACAACAATGAGCAGTTCTTC. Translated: CANLWGYNNEQFF.

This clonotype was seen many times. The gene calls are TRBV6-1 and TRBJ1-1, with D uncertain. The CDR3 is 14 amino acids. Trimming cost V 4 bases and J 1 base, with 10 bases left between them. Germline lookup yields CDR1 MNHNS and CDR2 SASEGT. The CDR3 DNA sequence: TGTGCCAGCAGTGGAGGACTTACGAACACTGAAGCTTTCTTT. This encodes CASSGGLTNTEAFF.

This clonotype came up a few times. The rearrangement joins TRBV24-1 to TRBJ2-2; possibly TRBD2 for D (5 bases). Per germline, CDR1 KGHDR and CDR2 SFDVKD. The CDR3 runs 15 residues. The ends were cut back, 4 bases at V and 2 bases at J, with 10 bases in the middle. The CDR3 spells CATSDQDYNTGELFF. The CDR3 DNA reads TGTGCCACCAGTGACCAAGACTACAACACCGGGGAGCTGTTTTTT.

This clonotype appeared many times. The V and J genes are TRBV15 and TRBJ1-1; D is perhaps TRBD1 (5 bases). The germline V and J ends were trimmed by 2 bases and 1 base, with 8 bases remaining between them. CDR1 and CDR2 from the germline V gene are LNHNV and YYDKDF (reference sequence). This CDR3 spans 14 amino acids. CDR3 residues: CATSRPTGNTEAFF. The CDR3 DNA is TGTGCCACCAGCAGACCAACAGGGAACACTGAAGCTTTCTTT.

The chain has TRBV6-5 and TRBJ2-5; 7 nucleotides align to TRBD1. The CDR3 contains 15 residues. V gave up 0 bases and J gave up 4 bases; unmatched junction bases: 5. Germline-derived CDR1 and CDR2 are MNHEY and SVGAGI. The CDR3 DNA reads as TGTGCCAGCAGTTACTCGATCGGGGACAGAGAGACCCAGTACTTC. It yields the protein CASSYSIGDRETQYF.

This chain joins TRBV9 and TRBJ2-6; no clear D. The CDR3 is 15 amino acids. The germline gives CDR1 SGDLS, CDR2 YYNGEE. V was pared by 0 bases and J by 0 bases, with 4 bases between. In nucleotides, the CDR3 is TGTGCCAGCAGCGTAGTTCCCTCTGGGGCCAACGTCCTGACTTTC. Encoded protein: CASSVVPSGANVLTF.

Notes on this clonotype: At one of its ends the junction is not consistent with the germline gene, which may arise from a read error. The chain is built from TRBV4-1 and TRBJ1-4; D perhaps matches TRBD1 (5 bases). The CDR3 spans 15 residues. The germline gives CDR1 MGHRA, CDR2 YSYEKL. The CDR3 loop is CANSQEGKFNEKLFF. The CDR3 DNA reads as TGCGCCAACAGCCAAGAGGGGAAGTTTAATGAAAAACTGTTTTTT.

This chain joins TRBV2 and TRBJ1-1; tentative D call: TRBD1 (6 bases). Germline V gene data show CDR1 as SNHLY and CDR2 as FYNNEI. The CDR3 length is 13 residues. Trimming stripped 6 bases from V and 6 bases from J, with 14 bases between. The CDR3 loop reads CASRGAGGAEAFF. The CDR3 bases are TGTGCCAGCAGGGGGGCAGGCGGGGCTGAAGCTTTCTTT.

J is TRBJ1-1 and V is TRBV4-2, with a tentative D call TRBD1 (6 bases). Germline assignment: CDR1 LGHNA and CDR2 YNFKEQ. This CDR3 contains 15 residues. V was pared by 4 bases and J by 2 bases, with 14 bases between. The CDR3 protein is CASSPKGVLNTEAFF. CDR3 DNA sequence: TGTGCCAGCAGCCCCAAGGGGGTCCTAAACACTGAAGCTTTCTTT.

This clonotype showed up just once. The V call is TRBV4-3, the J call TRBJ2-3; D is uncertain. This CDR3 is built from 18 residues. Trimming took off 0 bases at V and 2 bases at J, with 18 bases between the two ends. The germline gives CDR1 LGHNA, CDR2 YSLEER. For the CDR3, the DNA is TGCGCCAGCAGCCAAGATATAGGGCTGGGGTTTTACACAGATACGCAGTATTTT. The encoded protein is CASSQDIGLGFYTDTQYF.

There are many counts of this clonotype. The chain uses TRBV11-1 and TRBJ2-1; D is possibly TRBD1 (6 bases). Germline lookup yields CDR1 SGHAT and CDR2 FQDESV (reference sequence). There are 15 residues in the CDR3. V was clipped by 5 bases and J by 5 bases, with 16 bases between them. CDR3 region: CASSEIRTVDNEQFF. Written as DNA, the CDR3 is TGTGCCAGCAGCGAAATCAGGACAGTAGACAATGAGCAGTTCTTC.

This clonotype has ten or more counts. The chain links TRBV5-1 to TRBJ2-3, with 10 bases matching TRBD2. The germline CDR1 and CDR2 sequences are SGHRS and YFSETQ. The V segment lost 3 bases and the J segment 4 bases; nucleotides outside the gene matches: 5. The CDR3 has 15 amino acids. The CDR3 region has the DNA TGCGCCAGCAGCTATAGCGGGAGGTGGGCAGATACGCAGTATTTT. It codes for CASSYSGRWADTQYF.

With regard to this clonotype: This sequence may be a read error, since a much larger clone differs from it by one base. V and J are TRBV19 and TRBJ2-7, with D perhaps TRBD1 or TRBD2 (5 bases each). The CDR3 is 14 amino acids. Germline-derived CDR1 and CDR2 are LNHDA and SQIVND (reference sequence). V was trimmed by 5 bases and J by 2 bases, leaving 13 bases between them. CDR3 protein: CASSVSRGAYEQYF. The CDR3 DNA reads TGTGCCAGTAGTGTAAGTCGGGGCGCCTACGAGCAGTACTTC.

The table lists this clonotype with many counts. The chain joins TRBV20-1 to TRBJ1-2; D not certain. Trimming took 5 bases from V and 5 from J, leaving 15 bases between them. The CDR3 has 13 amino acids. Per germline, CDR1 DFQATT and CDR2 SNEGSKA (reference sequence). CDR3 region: CSAFYLDGYGYTF. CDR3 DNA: TGCAGTGCTTTTTACCTTGACGGTTATGGCTACACCTTC.

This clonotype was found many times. The CDR3 DNA reads TGTGCCTGGAACGGTGCCAGATACAATGAGCAGTTCTTC. Translated, it gives CAWNGARYNEQFF. This sequence joins TRBV30 and TRBJ2-1, with no clear D. CDR3 length equals 13 residues. From germline, CDR1 is GTSNPN and CDR2 SVGIG (reference sequence). Trimming took 4 bases from V and 4 from J, leaving 11 bases between them.

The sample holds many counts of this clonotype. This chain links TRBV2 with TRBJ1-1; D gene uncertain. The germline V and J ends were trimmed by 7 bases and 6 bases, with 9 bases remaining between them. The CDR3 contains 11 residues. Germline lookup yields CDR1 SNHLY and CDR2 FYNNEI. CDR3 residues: CASTGYPEAFF. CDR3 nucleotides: TGTGCCAGCACGGGGTACCCTGAAGCTTTCTTT.

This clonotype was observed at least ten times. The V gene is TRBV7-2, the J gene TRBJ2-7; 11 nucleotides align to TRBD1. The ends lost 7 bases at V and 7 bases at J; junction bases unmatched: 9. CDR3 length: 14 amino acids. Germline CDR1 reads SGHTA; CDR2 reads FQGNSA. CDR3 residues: CASTPGQGAREQYF. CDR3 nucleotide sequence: TGTGCCAGCACCCCAGGACAGGGGGCGAGAGAGCAGTACTTC.

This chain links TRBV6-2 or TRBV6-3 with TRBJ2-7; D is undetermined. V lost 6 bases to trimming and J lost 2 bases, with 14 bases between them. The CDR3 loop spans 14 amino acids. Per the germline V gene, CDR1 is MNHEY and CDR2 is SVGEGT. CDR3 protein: CASSGTYVAYEQYF. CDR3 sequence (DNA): TGTGCCAGCAGCGGTACTTATGTCGCCTACGAGCAGTACTTC.

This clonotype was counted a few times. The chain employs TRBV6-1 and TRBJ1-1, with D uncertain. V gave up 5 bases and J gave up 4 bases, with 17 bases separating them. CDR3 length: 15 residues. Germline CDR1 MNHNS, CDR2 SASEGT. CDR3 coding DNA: TGTGCCAGCAGTCGACCGGGCCCCGCCACCACTGAAGCTTTCTTT. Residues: CASSRPGPATTEAFF.

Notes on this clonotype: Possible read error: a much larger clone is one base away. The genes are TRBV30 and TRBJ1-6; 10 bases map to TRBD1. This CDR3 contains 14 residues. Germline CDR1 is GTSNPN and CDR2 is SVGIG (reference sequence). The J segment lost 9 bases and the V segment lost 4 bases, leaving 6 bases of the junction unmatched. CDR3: CAWTVGQGTSPLHF. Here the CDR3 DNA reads TGTGCCTGGACCGTGGGACAGGGGACTTCACCCCTCCACTTT.

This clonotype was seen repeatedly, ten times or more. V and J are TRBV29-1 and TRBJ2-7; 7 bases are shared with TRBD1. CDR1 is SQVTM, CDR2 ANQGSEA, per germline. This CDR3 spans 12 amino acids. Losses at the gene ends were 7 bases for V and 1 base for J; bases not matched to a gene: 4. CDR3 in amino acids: CSALTGSYEQYF. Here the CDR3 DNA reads TGCAGCGCCCTGACAGGGTCCTACGAGCAGTACTTC.

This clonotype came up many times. The CDR3 loop is CASRDLTDTQYF. CDR3 nucleotides: TGTGCCAGCAGGGACCTCACAGATACGCAGTATTTT. The J gene is TRBJ2-3, the V gene TRBV2; D ambiguous. The CDR3 length is 12 residues. Per the germline V gene, CDR1 is SNHLY and CDR2 is FYNNEI. Trimming pared 6 bases from V and 2 bases from J, leaving 6 bases between.